This T cell receptor beta chain is from a study of a mutant IDH1 vaccine in newly diagnosed glioma. Points on this clone: Antigen specificity is unknown.

Documented time point: week 35, safety follow-up. Each vaccine dose was 300 ug of mutant IDH1 20-mer peptide, with topical imiquimod. Germline trimming cut 2 bases from V and 9 bases from J; bases unmatched to any gene: 3. There are 13 residues in the CDR3. Per germline, CDR1 SGHAT and CDR2 FQNNGV. Profiled with immunoSEQ multiplex PCR; TCRdb holds only in-frame clones, not every one. The sample holds approximately 50,000 clones, around 85% seen once. The TCR was taken from a man aged 35-49 years with glioma. Source: PBMCs, taken from a glioma patient whose treatment included an IDH1 peptide vaccine. The chain recombines TRBV11-2 with TRBJ2-7; TRBD2 aligns across 11 bases. The CDR3 is CASSLIAGGPQYF. The DNA for the CDR3 is TGTGCCAGCAGCTTAATAGCGGGGGGGCCGCAGTACTTC.